The 22 T cell receptor beta chains in this list originate from one sample, sequenced in a study of shared clonotypes between healthy human individuals. Here immunoSEQ multiplex PCR was the method, and the copy in TCRdb shows in-frame clones only, minus some. Of hundreds of thousands of clones in the sample, almost 97% are singletons; the top ten hold 0.06%. The sequenced sample was naive CD4+ T cells sorted from blood. Documented subset: CD45RA+ positively selected. The receptors were gathered from a woman aged 25 to 39 in good health.

The chain is built from TRBV7-9 and TRBJ2-2; 9 positions match TRBD2. V lost 5 bases, J lost 4 bases, and 8 bases stayed unmatched. The CDR3 consists of 16 residues. Germline values: CDR1 SEHNR, CDR2 FQNEAQ (reference sequence). The CDR3 region has the DNA TGTGCCAGCAGCCGTAGCGGGAGAGCGAGCACCGGGGAGCTGTTTTTT. It encodes CASSRSGRASTGELFF.

This clone was counted a single time. J is TRBJ1-2 and V is TRBV6-1; the D gene is possibly TRBD1 (6 bases). V lost 6 bases and J 2 bases, leaving 16 bases between the germline ends. Germline V lookup: CDR1 MNHNS, CDR2 SASEGT. The CDR3 extends over 15 amino acids. CDR3 bases: TGTGCCAGCAGGCAGTACAGGGAGGGGAACTATGGCTACACCTTC. It codes for CASRQYREGNYGYTF.

The gene calls are TRBV30 and TRBJ2-3; D remains ambiguous. Germline CDR1 and CDR2: GTSNPN and SVGIG (reference sequence). The CDR3 runs 13 residues. Trimming stripped 2 bases from V and 6 bases from J, with 12 bases between. CDR3 sequence (DNA): TGTGCCTGGAGTCCGTCCCTGACGGATACGCAGTATTTT. Protein sequence: CAWSPSLTDTQYF. Together with reference TRBV30 and TRBJ2-3, the CDR3 gives the full variable domain: SQTIHQWPATLVQPVGSPLSLECTVEGTSNPNLYWYRQAAGRGLQLLFYSVGIGQISSEVPQNLSASRPQDRQFILSSKKLLLSDSGFYLCAWSPSLTDTQYFGPGTRLTVL.

The rearrangement links TRBV7-2 to TRBJ1-1; tentative D call: TRBD1 (5 bases). Germline-derived CDR1 and CDR2 are SGHTA and FQGNSA. V lost 5 bases and J 14 bases, leaving 21 bases between the germline ends. The CDR3 is 13 residues long. The CDR3 DNA follows: TGTGCCAGCAGCCTAACAATGGTGGGGCAAGGGTTCTTT. The encoded protein is CASSLTMVGQGFF.

This clone was counted once. The chain carries TRBV10-3 and TRBJ2-3; 13 bases are a match to TRBD2. After removal of 7 bases from V and 4 bases from J, the junction contained 2 bases not matched to a gene. This CDR3 has 14 amino acids. CDR1 and CDR2 from the germline V gene are ENHRY and SYGVKD. CDR3 amino acids: CAITTSGRADTQYF. The CDR3 nucleotides are TGTGCCATCACAACTAGCGGGAGGGCAGATACGCAGTATTTT.

The V and J genes are TRBV19 and TRBJ2-7; TRBD1 or TRBD2 may be the D gene (5 bases each). Germline-derived CDR1 and CDR2 are LNHDA and SQIVND (reference sequence). The CDR3 sequence is 14 residues long. Trimming stripped 4 bases from V and 4 bases from J, with 14 bases between. The CDR3 here is CASSNWKGRYEQYF. The CDR3 bases are TGTGCCAGTAGTAATTGGAAGGGACGGTACGAGCAGTACTTC.

The J gene is TRBJ1-4, the V gene TRBV7-9; D is perhaps TRBD1 (6 bases). Trimming took 4 bases from V and 4 from J, leaving 13 bases between them. The CDR3 loop spans 15 amino acids. The germline CDR1 and CDR2 sequences are SEHNR and FQNEAQ (reference sequence). The CDR3: CASSSSRGSNEKLFF. Written as DNA, the CDR3 is TGTGCCAGCAGCTCATCCAGGGGCAGTAATGAAAAACTGTTTTTT.

The chain carries TRBV10-2 and TRBJ2-3; weak D call: TRBD1 (6 bases). Germline assignment: CDR1 WSHSY and CDR2 SAAADI. The length of the CDR3 is 14 residues. V lost 5 bases to trimming and J lost 5 bases, with 14 bases between them. CDR3 region: CASSSGLRGDTQYF. Here the CDR3 DNA reads TGCGCCAGCAGTTCCGGCCTCAGGGGAGATACGCAGTATTTT.

This chain joins TRBV6-5 and TRBJ2-1; no definite D call. Trimming cost V 5 bases and J 12 bases, with 14 bases left between them. Germline CDR1 is MNHEY and CDR2 is SVGAGI. There are 12 residues in the CDR3. The CDR3 nucleotides are TGTGCCAGCAGTCTCGACCGGAGTGTGCAGTTCTTC. Amino acid sequence: CASSLDRSVQFF.

The chain employs TRBV19 and TRBJ2-7; 15 bases fit TRBD2. Germline V gene lookup returns CDR1 LNHDA and CDR2 SQIVND (reference sequence). The CDR3 is made up of 16 amino acids. J lost 3 bases, V lost 6 bases, and 6 bases had no gene match. This CDR3 reads CASSTGTSGRLYEQYF. The CDR3 region has the DNA TGTGCCAGTAGCACCGGGACTAGCGGGAGGCTCTACGAGCAGTACTTC.

This clone was recorded a few times. This rearrangement joins TRBV19 to TRBJ1-5, with D maybe TRBD1 (5 bases). V was trimmed by 5 bases and J by 6 bases, leaving 8 bases between them. The CDR3 contains 12 residues. CDR1 is LNHDA, CDR2 SQIVND, per germline (reference sequence). CDR3 residues: CASSGGVQPQHF. Written as DNA, the CDR3 is TGTGCCAGTAGTGGGGGTGTTCAGCCCCAGCATTTT.

The chain carries TRBV6-1 and TRBJ2-1, with 15 bases that match TRBD2. The CDR3 is made up of 17 amino acids. With 4 bases clipped from V and 0 bases from J, the junction kept 1 base outside the gene matches. Germline CDR1 and CDR2: MNHNS and SASEGT. The CDR3 sequence: CASSGTSGRGSYNEQFF. The DNA of the CDR3 is TGTGCCAGCAGTGGGACTAGCGGGAGGGGCTCCTACAATGAGCAGTTCTTC.

This clone came up once. The rearrangement joins TRBV10-2 to TRBJ2-1; 10 bases line up with TRBD2. CDR3 size: 15 residues. Germline V lookup: CDR1 WSHSY, CDR2 SAAADI. J was trimmed by 1 base and V by 6 bases; bases with no gene match: 3. CDR3 DNA: TGCGCCAGCAGGGGACTAGCGATTTCCTACAATGAGCAGTTCTTC. Amino acids: CASRGLAISYNEQFF.

The chain uses TRBV19 and TRBJ1-3; D remains unclear. The CDR3 is made up of 17 amino acids. Trimming cost V 5 bases and J 2 bases, with 19 bases left between them. Germline V CDR1 and CDR2: LNHDA, SQIVND (reference sequence). CDR3 amino acids: CASSRIPSTYPGNTIYF. The CDR3 nucleotides read TGTGCCAGTAGTCGTATCCCATCGACTTATCCTGGAAACACCATATATTTT.

The CDR3 DNA is TGTGCCAGCAGCTTAGAAGGGTTTAACACCATATATTTT. As protein: CASSLEGFNTIYF. The chain uses TRBV11-2 and TRBJ1-3; D uncertain. Trimming pared 0 bases from V and 7 bases from J, leaving 7 bases between. The CDR3 contains 13 residues. Germline values: CDR1 SGHAT, CDR2 FQNNGV.

The CDR3 protein is CASSPGTPHGAGANVLTF. DNA for the CDR3: TGTGCCAGCAGCCCCGGGACCCCTCACGGGGCTGGGGCCAACGTCCTGACTTTC. The chain has TRBV5-5 and TRBJ2-6, with D perhaps TRBD1 or TRBD2 (5 bases each). The CDR3 has 18 residues. Between the trimmed V and J ends, which lost 4 bases and 2 bases, there was a span of 19 bases. CDR1 and CDR2 from the germline V gene are SGHKS and YYEKEE (reference sequence).

CDR3 nucleotides: TGTGCCAGCAGCCAGGTGGGGGAGGGCCGCGAGACCCAGTACTTC. Its translation is CASSQVGEGRETQYF. The genes are TRBV9 and TRBJ2-5; 7 bases align to TRBD2. Per germline, CDR1 SGDLS and CDR2 YYNGEE. The length of the CDR3 is 15 residues. V lost 4 bases to trimming and J lost 5 bases; unmatched junction nucleotides: 11.

The chain is built from TRBV11-2 and TRBJ2-7, with D possibly matching TRBD1 (6 bases). The germline V gene has CDR1 SGHAT and CDR2 FQNNGV. V lost 2 bases, J lost 2 bases, and 10 bases lay in between. The CDR3 is 14 amino acids. The CDR3 DNA reads TGTGCCAGCAGCTTACAGGGGTCCCCCTACGAGCAGTACTTC. This gives the protein CASSLQGSPYEQYF.

The rearrangement links TRBV25-1 to TRBJ1-2; D unclear. Germline V CDR1 and CDR2: MGHDK, SYGVNS. The germline V and J ends were trimmed by 1 base and 6 bases, with 15 bases remaining between them. CDR3 size: 15 residues. CDR3 sequence: CASSESGPGSDGYTF. DNA of the CDR3: TGTGCCAGCAGTGAATCCGGGCCTGGTAGTGATGGCTACACCTTC.

The CDR3 is CASSPLAGSAYEQYF. The CDR3 coding sequence is TGTGCCAGCAGCCCTCTAGCGGGAAGCGCCTACGAGCAGTACTTC. V gene TRBV27 combines with J gene TRBJ2-7; 9 nucleotides match TRBD2. The V gene's germline CDR1 is MNHEY and CDR2 SMNVEV (reference sequence). The CDR3 loop spans 15 amino acids. Trimming took 6 bases from V and 2 from J; bases not matched to a gene: 8.

Regarding this clone: This specimen includes other DNA sequences encoding the same CDR3. This chain joins TRBV7-9 and TRBJ2-3; 12 bases are shared with TRBD2. Trimming at V came to 1 base and at J to 2 bases, leaving 1 base not matched to a gene. The germline V gene encodes CDR1 SEHNR and CDR2 FQNEAQ (reference sequence). The CDR3 is 16 residues long. The CDR3 region is CASSLGLAGVTDTQYF. The CDR3 nucleotides read TGTGCCAGCAGCTTAGGACTAGCGGGAGTCACAGATACGCAGTATTTT. Together with reference TRBV7-9 and TRBJ2-3, the CDR3 gives the full variable domain: DTGVSQNPRHKITKRGQNVTFRCDPISEHNRLYWYRQTLGQGPEFLTYFQNEAQLEKSRLLSDRFSAERPKGSFSTLEIQRTEQGDSAMYLCASSLGLAGVTDTQYFGPGTRLTVL.

The chain couples TRBV7-6 to TRBJ2-1, with 9 bases identical to TRBD2. The junction had 9 bases not matched to a gene; V was cut back by 3 bases and J by 6 bases. This CDR3 has 16 amino acids. Germline loops: CDR1 SGHVS, CDR2 FNYEAQ. The CDR3 sequence: CASSLEAGGVGNEQFF. Here the CDR3 DNA reads TGTGCCAGCAGCTTGGAAGCGGGAGGAGTAGGCAATGAGCAGTTCTTC.